The rows below give T cell receptor beta chains drawn from one sample of a study of T-cell reconstitution after alpha-beta-depleted transplantation in children. TCRdb ran MiXCR on the PCR reads and lists one entry per CDR3 protein. The data hold 200,000 to 250,000 distinct CDR3 sequences, with 12% observed a single time. The source material was PBMCs from the stem cell graft donor, sampled from the stem cell graft. These receptors were collected from a human donor who donated a stem cell graft to a child with acute lymphoblastic leukemia. The CDR3 runs from the conserved cysteine through the conserved F or W. The D gene is left open where the match is weak. The listing skips clone size in some rows; elsewhere it reads once, few, many or a size class.

V: TRBV29-1
size: many
J: TRBJ1-2
D: .
DNA: TGCAGCGTTGATGAAGGCCATTTTGGTGGCTACACCTTC
CDR3: CSVDEGHFGGYTF

V: TRBV9
size: many
J: TRBJ2-5
D: .
DNA: TGTGCCAGCAGTGAAACCGGGACCCTGGGGGAGACCCAGTACTTC
CDR3: CASSETGTLGETQYF

V: TRBV29-1
size: many
J: TRBJ1-1
D: .
DNA: TGCAGCGGTCGTAGTGACGGGGGGGTGAACACTGAAGCTTTCTTT
CDR3: CSGRSDGGVNTEAFF

V: TRBV6-5
size: many
J: TRBJ1-5
D: .
DNA: TGTGCCAGCAGAGGACGGGCCGGGCAGCCCCAGCATTTT
CDR3: CASRGRAGQPQHF

V: TRBV7-2
size: many
J: TRBJ2-4
D: .
DNA: TGTGCCAGCAGCTCCCCCACATGGAACATTCAGTACTTC
CDR3: CASSSPTWNIQYF

V: TRBV2
size: many
J: TRBJ2-1
D: TRBD2
DNA: TGTGCCAGCAGGGGGACTAGCTGGGATGAGCAGTTCTTC
CDR3: CASRGTSWDEQFF

V: TRBV28
size: few
J: TRBJ1-1
D: .
DNA: TGTGCCAGCAGTCCCCGGGCGGGATCTGAAGCTTTCTTT
CDR3: CASSPRAGSEAFF

V: TRBV15
size: many
J: TRBJ1-1
D: .
DNA: TGTGCCACCAGCAGTAACCGGGGCCCAGCCTTGGCTTTCTTT
CDR3: CATSSNRGPALAFF

V: TRBV28
size: .
J: TRBJ2-7
D: .
DNA: TGTGCCAGCATTCAATGGGGGGCCGAGCAGTACTTC
CDR3: CASIQWGAEQYF

V: TRBV18
size: many
J: TRBJ1-1
D: .
DNA: TGTGCCAGCTCACCACAAAGGCAGAACACTGAAGCTTTCTTT
CDR3: CASSPQRQNTEAFF

V: TRBV9
size: many
J: TRBJ1-4
D: .
DNA: TGTGCCAGCAGCGTAGGAAGAGCACGAGGCCTTAATGAAAAACTGTTTTTT
CDR3: CASSVGRARGLNEKLFF

V: TRBV5-1
size: many
J: TRBJ2-1
D: TRBD1
DNA: TGCGCCAGCAGCTGGGGGACAGCCAATGAGCAGTTCTTC
CDR3: CASSWGTANEQFF

V: TRBV20-1
size: .
J: TRBJ2-1
D: TRBD2
DNA: TGCAGTGCTAGAGATGAGATAGCGGGGGGTGGTTACAATGAGCAGTTCTTC
CDR3: CSARDEIAGGGYNEQFF

V: TRBV20-1
size: .
J: TRBJ2-5
D: TRBD2
DNA: TGCAGTGCTAGATCGGTTTTGCGAGCGGGACCCCTTTTGGAAGAGACCCAGTACTTC
CDR3: CSARSVLRAGPLLEETQYF

V: TRBV5-6
size: many
J: TRBJ1-5
D: TRBD1
DNA: TGTGCCAGCAGCTTCGCCGGGACAGTTTTTCAGCCCCAGCATTTT
CDR3: CASSFAGTVFQPQHF

V: TRBV28
size: many
J: TRBJ2-3
D: TRBD1
DNA: TGTGCCAGCACCCCTGGGACAGGGACAGATACGCAGTATTTT
CDR3: CASTPGTGTDTQYF

V: TRBV28
size: many
J: TRBJ1-1
D: .
DNA: TGTGCCAGCAGTTTCATGGGAGACACTGAAGCTTTCTTT
CDR3: CASSFMGDTEAFF

V: TRBV4-2
size: few
J: TRBJ2-5
D: TRBD2
DNA: TGTGCCAGCAGCCCGGGGGGACCAGAGACCCAGTACTTC
CDR3: CASSPGGPETQYF

V: TRBV12-3/TRBV12-4
size: many
J: TRBJ2-2
D: .
DNA: TGTGCCAGCAGCCTTAGCGGCCCCGGGGAGCTGTTTTTT
CDR3: CASSLSGPGELFF

V: TRBV7-2
size: few
J: TRBJ2-7
D: .
DNA: TGTGCCAGCAGCCACCGAGGAGTCCAGGGCGAGCAGTACTTC
CDR3: CASSHRGVQGEQYF

V: TRBV5-1
size: many
J: TRBJ2-3
D: TRBD1
DNA: TGCGCCAGCAGCTGGGGACAGAACACAGATACGCAGTATTTT
CDR3: CASSWGQNTDTQYF

V: TRBV28
size: many
J: TRBJ2-5
D: .
DNA: TGTGCCAGCAGTACTCAACAGGGCACCGAGACCCAGTACTTC
CDR3: CASSTQQGTETQYF

V: TRBV9
size: many
J: TRBJ2-2
D: TRBD2
DNA: TGTGCCAGCGGGAGGGGGAACACCGGGGAGCTGTTTTTT
CDR3: CASGRGNTGELFF

V: TRBV9
size: many
J: TRBJ1-1
D: .
DNA: TGTGCCAGCAGCTTACAGGCGATGAACACTGAAGCTTTCTTT
CDR3: CASSLQAMNTEAFF

V: TRBV12-3/TRBV12-4
size: many
J: TRBJ1-5
D: .
DNA: TGTGCCAGCAGAGGGGACACAAGTTGGCCCCAGCATTTT
CDR3: CASRGDTSWPQHF

V: TRBV12-3/TRBV12-4
size: many
J: TRBJ1-2
D: .
DNA: TGTGCCAGCAGTTTTTCATTGGGCGGGACGGCAGCTAACTATGGCTACACCTTC
CDR3: CASSFSLGGTAANYGYTF

V: TRBV4-2
size: many
J: TRBJ1-4
D: .
DNA: TGTGCCAGCAGCCAAGAAGGGGAAAAACTGTTTTTT
CDR3: CASSQEGEKLFF

V: TRBV29-1
size: many
J: TRBJ2-3
D: TRBD1
DNA: TGCAGCGTTGAAGATTTTCCGGGACAGGGGCCCTACAAATTAGATACGCAGTATTTT
CDR3: CSVEDFPGQGPYKLDTQYF

V: TRBV19
size: .
J: TRBJ2-2
D: TRBD2
DNA: TGTGCCAGTAACCCTAGCGGCAACACCGGGGAGCTGTTTTTT
CDR3: CASNPSGNTGELFF

V: TRBV12-5
size: few
J: TRBJ2-1
D: .
DNA: TGTGCTAGTGCCCTTGAGCTTCGGGGCTCACATGAGCAGTTCTTC
CDR3: CASALELRGSHEQFF

V: TRBV6-1
size: many
J: TRBJ2-7
D: TRBD1
DNA: TGTGCCAGCAGAGACCGACAGGGCCCCGCCGAGCAGTACTTC
CDR3: CASRDRQGPAEQYF

V: TRBV20-1
size: many
J: TRBJ2-7
D: .
DNA: TGCAGTGCTAGAGGGCAGGGTACCGAGCAGTACTTC
CDR3: CSARGQGTEQYF

V: TRBV12-3/TRBV12-4
size: many
J: TRBJ1-4
D: TRBD1
DNA: TGTGCCAGCAAGGGACAGGGGAATGAAAAACTGTTTTTT
CDR3: CASKGQGNEKLFF

V: TRBV5-1
size: many
J: TRBJ2-3
D: .
DNA: TGCGCCAGCAGCTTGTTCAGCCCTAGCACAGATACGCAGTATTTT
CDR3: CASSLFSPSTDTQYF

V: TRBV6-5
size: few
J: TRBJ1-2
D: .
DNA: TGTGCCAGCAGTTCAACCCAGAAATCTGGCTACACCTTC
CDR3: CASSSTQKSGYTF

V: TRBV20-1
size: many
J: TRBJ2-7
D: .
DNA: TGCAGTGCTAGAGTTAAGACTGGCTACGAGCAGTACTTC
CDR3: CSARVKTGYEQYF

V: TRBV5-1
size: .
J: TRBJ2-5
D: TRBD2
DNA: TGCGCCAGCAGCTTGGCCCGTAGCGGGAGGGCCCCACACCAAGAGACCCAGTACTTC
CDR3: CASSLARSGRAPHQETQYF